Here is one T cell receptor (beta chain) with its context. Its antigen is not known. The PCR made use of 60 Vbeta and 13 Jbeta primers. TCRdb's table, derived via immunoSEQ multiplex PCR, lists solely in-frame clones and lacks some. The sample contains approximately 110,000 clones, approximately 69% of which appear only once. This CDR3 contains 15 residues. CDR1 and CDR2 from the germline V gene are LNHNV and YYDKDF (reference sequence). V lost 1 base to trimming and J lost 3 bases, with 12 bases between them. The data were taken from a study of cytomegalovirus exposure and HLA in healthy donors. Findings and caveats of the study: A missense variant in DCLRE1C was later tied to TCR beta V- and J-gene trimming. In a later analysis, parvovirus B19, influenza, CMV and Epstein-Barr virus appeared linked to several top co-occurrence clusters.

The V and J genes are TRBV15 and TRBJ1-1, with no clear D. This sequence was found in a woman aged 40 to 50 in good health and CMV-seropositive. Sequencing input: PBMCs. The CDR3 DNA reads TGTGCCACCAGCAGAGGTGGAGGGTTGGACACTGAAGCTTTCTTT. Its translation: CATSRGGGLDTEAFF.